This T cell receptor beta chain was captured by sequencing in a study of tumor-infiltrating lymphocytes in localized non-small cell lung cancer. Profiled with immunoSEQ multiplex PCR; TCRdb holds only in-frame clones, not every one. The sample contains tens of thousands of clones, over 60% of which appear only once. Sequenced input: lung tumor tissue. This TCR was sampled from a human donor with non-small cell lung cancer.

CDR3 loop: CASRSIHQGPNQPQHF. CDR3 DNA sequence: TGTGCCAGCCGATCAATCCACCAGGGACCCAATCAGCCCCAGCATTTT. This chain connects TRBV27 to TRBJ1-5; tentatively, D is TRBD1 (5 bases). CDR1 is MNHEY and CDR2 is SMNVEV in the germline V gene (reference sequence). V was cut by 8 bases and J by 3 bases, with 20 bases left in between. This CDR3 region has 16 residues.